These 13 T cell receptor beta chains came from one sample sequenced in a study of beta chain features in type 1 diabetes. Study-wide findings and caveats: Patients with Type 1 diabetes showed moderately but significantly shorter TCRB CDR3s in all four CD4+ subsets.

Antigen specificity for these receptors is unknown. Expressed TCRB transcripts were sequenced after all isolated RNA was converted to cDNA. Clones were read by immunoSEQ multiplex PCR, and TCRdb kept only the in-frame ones, dropping some. The sample consists of about 190,000 clones, approximately 8.1% of them appearing once. Sequencing input: central memory CD4+ T cells from blood. Receptors originate from a woman aged 40 to 50 with type 1 diabetes.

The chain links TRBV28 to TRBJ2-7; D remains ambiguous. The CDR3 length is 11 residues. Trimming removed 4 bases from V and 3 bases from J, with 4 bases in between. CDR1 and CDR2 (germline): MDHEN, SYDVKM. The CDR3 loop is CASSSIYEQYF. For the CDR3, the DNA is TGTGCCAGCAGTTCCATCTACGAGCAGTACTTC.

The rearrangement links TRBV27 to TRBJ2-2; 11 bases line up with TRBD2. The ends lost 0 bases at V and 6 bases at J; junction bases unmatched: 9. The CDR3 runs to 18 residues. Looked up from germline, CDR1 is MNHEY and CDR2 is SMNVEV (reference sequence). The CDR3 loop is CASSLSVSGGAPAGELFF. As DNA, the CDR3 is TGTGCCAGCAGTTTATCGGTTAGCGGGGGGGCCCCGGCCGGGGAGCTGTTTTTT.

This clone has more than one count but fewer than ten. V is TRBV7-3 and J is TRBJ2-1; TRBD2 matches 7 bases. Germline CDR1 SGHTA, CDR2 FQGTGA. CDR3 length: 16 amino acids. Trimming at V came to 4 bases and at J to 2 bases, leaving 8 bases not matched to a gene. The CDR3 is CASSYSSSGPYNEQFF. The CDR3 DNA sequence: TGTGCCAGCAGCTACAGCAGTAGCGGGCCCTACAATGAGCAGTTCTTC.

V usage is TRBV30 and J usage is TRBJ1-5; 9 bases are a match to TRBD1. The CDR3 length is 14 residues. J lost 4 bases, V lost 2 bases, and 3 bases had no gene match. Germline CDR1 and CDR2: GTSNPN and SVGIG (reference sequence). CDR3 sequence reads: CAWSSGTGNQPQHF. For the CDR3, the DNA is TGTGCCTGGAGTTCCGGGACAGGGAATCAGCCCCAGCATTTT.

There are a few counts of this clone. The chain recombines TRBV9 with TRBJ2-7; 7 nucleotides match TRBD2. V lost 3 bases to trimming and J lost 1 base; unmatched junction nucleotides: 4. The CDR3 extends over 14 amino acids. Germline V gene lookup returns CDR1 SGDLS and CDR2 YYNGEE. This CDR3 is CASSDGGNSYEQYF. Written as DNA, the CDR3 is TGTGCCAGCAGCGACGGGGGGAATTCCTACGAGCAGTACTTC.

This clone was counted only a few times. The chain joins TRBV7-9 to TRBJ2-1; TRBD1 is a possible D gene (7 bases). The CDR3 runs to 19 residues. V lost 2 bases, J lost 9 bases, and 29 bases lay in between. CDR1 SEHNR and CDR2 FQNEAQ come from the germline V gene (reference sequence). The chain's CDR3 is CASSLKYLGQGGILGEQFF. The DNA of the CDR3 is TGTGCCAGCAGCTTAAAATACCTTGGGCAGGGGGGCATCCTAGGTGAGCAGTTCTTC. Based on the CDR3 plus reference TRBV7-9 and TRBJ2-1, the full variable domain is DTGVSQNPRHKITKRGQNVTFRCDPISEHNRLYWYRQTLGQGPEFLTYFQNEAQLEKSRLLSDRFSAERPKGSFSTLEIQRTEQGDSAMYLCASSLKYLGQGGILGEQFFGPGTRLTVL.

This clone was counted ten times or more. The rearrangement uses TRBV7-6 and TRBJ1-5, with D unclear. This CDR3 has 13 amino acids. CDR1 SGHVS and CDR2 FNYEAQ come from the germline V gene. The ends were cut back, 3 bases at V and 5 bases at J, with 8 bases in the middle. CDR3 in DNA: TGTGCCAGCAGCTTCGGGTTACATCAGCCCCAGCATTTT. It yields the protein CASSFGLHQPQHF. Full variable domain (outside the CDR3, taken from reference TRBV7-6 and TRBJ1-5): GAGVSQSPRYKVTKRGQDVALRCDPISGHVSLYWYRQALGQGPEFLTYFNYEAQQDKSGLPNDRFSAERPEGSISTLTIQRTEQRDSAMYRCASSFGLHQPQHFGDGTRLSIL.

This clone occurred a few times. This sequence joins TRBV6-6 and TRBJ1-2; D gene uncertain. There are 13 residues in the CDR3. Trimming took off 4 bases at V and 2 bases at J, with 8 bases between the two ends. Germline V gene sequence: CDR1 MNHNY, CDR2 SVGAGI (reference sequence). The CDR3 is CASSLEQNYGYTF. In DNA, the CDR3 is TGTGCCAGCAGTTTGGAACAGAACTATGGCTACACCTTC.

The CDR3 DNA sequence: TGTGCCAGCAGCCAAGGCGCCCGAAGCTCTGGAAACACCATATATTTT. As protein: CASSQGARSSGNTIYF. The rearrangement uses TRBV14 and TRBJ1-3; unclear D gene. Trimming removed 1 base at V and 0 bases at J, with 10 bases between. This CDR3 has 16 amino acids. Per germline, CDR1 SGHDN and CDR2 FVKESK.

This chain joins TRBV9 and TRBJ2-2; TRBD1 might be the D (5 bases). Trimming shortened V by 0 bases and J by 4 bases, and 10 bases separated the two germline ends. Germline CDR1 SGDLS, CDR2 YYNGEE. The length of the CDR3 is 15 residues. CDR3 in DNA: TGTGCCAGCAGCGTAGAGGGGCAGGGCACCGGGGAGCTGTTTTTT. This encodes CASSVEGQGTGELFF.

V is TRBV10-3 and J is TRBJ2-5; 7 bases are shared with TRBD1. From germline, CDR1 is ENHRY and CDR2 SYGVKD. V gave up 3 bases and J gave up 3 bases; unmatched junction bases: 4. CDR3 length: 14 amino acids. The CDR3 loop is CAISDPTGKETQYF. The DNA of the CDR3 is TGTGCCATCAGTGATCCGACAGGGAAAGAGACCCAGTACTTC.

This clone was seen more than once but under ten times. V gene TRBV6-5 combines with J gene TRBJ2-5; 9 bases map to TRBD1. Germline-derived CDR1 and CDR2 are MNHEY and SVGAGI. Losses at the gene ends were 8 bases for V and 2 bases for J; bases not matched to a gene: 6. This CDR3 has 14 amino acids. CDR3 protein: CASGTGTGQETQYF. The CDR3 DNA sequence: TGTGCCAGCGGGACCGGGACAGGGCAAGAGACCCAGTACTTC.

The chain couples TRBV18 to TRBJ2-1, with 7 positions matching TRBD2. The CDR3 contains 13 residues. V lost 6 bases and J lost 15; bases outside the gene matches: 14. Germline values: CDR1 KGHSH, CDR2 LQKENI. The chain's CDR3 is CASSPQAERDAFF. Here the CDR3 DNA reads TGTGCCAGCTCCCCTCAGGCGGAGCGGGATGCGTTCTTC.